A selection of T cell receptor beta chains follows, all from one sample in a study of Ad26.COV2.S vaccination and SARS-CoV-2 variants. Only in-frame clones appear in the TCRdb table, and some are missing; sequencing was by immunoSEQ multiplex PCR. The sample has roughly 380,000 clones; around 87% are singletons. This material consisted of peripheral blood, taken in a trial of Ad26.COV2.S vaccine versus placebo. Receptors originate from a person between 18 and 65 years old who received the Ad26.COV2.S COVID-19 vaccine or a placebo. Both conserved end residues are part of each CDR3. Fields, in order: J gene, clone size, D gene, V gene, CDR3 protein, CDR3 DNA. D genes are given only for firm matches. Part of the rows lack a size; the others show once, few, many or a class for expanded clones.

>TRBJ1-6|.|TRBD1|TRBV13
CASSLGRDRGFSPLHF
TGTGCCAGCAGCTTAGGCCGGGACAGGGGTTTTTCACCCCTCCACTTT
>TRBJ2-5|.|.|TRBV27
CASSLSGRGYGKETQYF
TGTGCCAGCAGTTTATCGGGTCGCGGGTACGGGAAAGAGACCCAGTACTTC
>TRBJ1-3|.|TRBD1|TRBV30
CAWSADRGHGNTIYF
TGTGCCTGGAGTGCGGACAGGGGGCACGGAAACACCATATATTTT
>TRBJ2-2|.|.|TRBV4-1
CASSLRDSDTGELFF
TGCGCCAGCAGCCTCCGGGACTCGGACACCGGGGAGCTGTTTTTT
>TRBJ2-3|.|TRBD2|TRBV7-3
CASSSSGRHTQYF
TGTGCCAGCAGCTCCAGCGGGAGGCATACGCAGTATTTT
>TRBJ1-2|.|.|TRBV3-1/TRBV3-2
CASSPNNRRGFNYGYTF
TGTGCCAGCAGCCCCAATAACAGGCGGGGGTTTAACTATGGCTACACCTTC
>TRBJ1-2|.|.|TRBV6-2/TRBV6-3
CASSYSGQFIRGYTF
TGTGCCAGCAGTTACAGTGGGCAGTTCATCAGAGGCTACACCTTC
>TRBJ2-7|.|TRBD1|TRBV9
CASSGRDRDYEQYF
TGTGCCAGCAGCGGCCGGGACAGGGACTACGAGCAGTACTTC
>TRBJ2-7|.|.|TRBV30
CAWSVSNTYEQYF
TGTGCCTGGAGTGTATCGAATACCTACGAGCAGTACTTC
>TRBJ2-7|.|.|TRBV11-2
CASSSGVGDTANEQYF
TGTGCCAGCAGCTCTGGCGTGGGGGATACCGCAAACGAGCAGTACTTC
>TRBJ2-7|.|.|TRBV6-5
CASTRDITAYEQYF
TGTGCCAGCACCCGGGACATTACGGCCTACGAGCAGTACTTC
>TRBJ2-6|.|.|TRBV7-3
CASSPPQSSRGANVLTF
TGTGCCAGCAGCCCACCCCAAAGTAGCAGGGGGGCCAACGTCCTGACTTTC
>TRBJ1-1|once|TRBD1|TRBV5-4
CASSLGSGGLNTEAFF
TGTGCCAGCAGCTTGGGGTCAGGGGGATTGAACACTGAAGCTTTCTTT
>TRBJ2-5|.|.|TRBV4-2
CASSQDPTVPETQYF
TGTGCCAGCAGCCAAGACCCAACAGTGCCAGAGACCCAGTACTTC
>TRBJ1-5|.|TRBD1|TRBV18
CASSPGRQGGHQPQHF
TGTGCCAGCTCACCGGGCCGACAGGGAGGACATCAGCCCCAGCATTTT
>TRBJ1-1|.|TRBD1|TRBV7-9
CASRRDRMNTEAFF
TGTGCCAGCAGACGGGACAGAATGAACACTGAAGCTTTCTTT
>TRBJ1-2|.|.|TRBV11-2
CASSLNRDGGGYTF
TGTGCCAGCAGCCTTAACAGGGACGGAGGGGGCTACACCTTC
>TRBJ2-5|.|.|TRBV21-1
CASSPRGRLGVTQYF
TGTGCCAGCAGCCCCCGGGGACGGCTCGGCGTGACCCAGTACTTC